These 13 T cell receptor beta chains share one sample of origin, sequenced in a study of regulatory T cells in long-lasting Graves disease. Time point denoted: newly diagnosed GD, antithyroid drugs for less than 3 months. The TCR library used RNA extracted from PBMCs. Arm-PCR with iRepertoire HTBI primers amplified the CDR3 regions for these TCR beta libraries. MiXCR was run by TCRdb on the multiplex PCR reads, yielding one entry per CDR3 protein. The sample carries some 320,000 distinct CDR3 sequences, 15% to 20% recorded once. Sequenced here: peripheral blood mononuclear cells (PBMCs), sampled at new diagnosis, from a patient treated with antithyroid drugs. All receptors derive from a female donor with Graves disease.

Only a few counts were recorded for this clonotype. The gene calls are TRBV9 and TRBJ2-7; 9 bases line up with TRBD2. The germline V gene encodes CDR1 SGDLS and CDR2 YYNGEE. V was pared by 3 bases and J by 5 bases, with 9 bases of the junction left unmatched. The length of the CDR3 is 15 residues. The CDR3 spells CASSAPGLARNEQYF. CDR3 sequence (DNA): TGTGCCAGCAGCGCCCCGGGACTAGCTAGGAACGAGCAGTACTTC.

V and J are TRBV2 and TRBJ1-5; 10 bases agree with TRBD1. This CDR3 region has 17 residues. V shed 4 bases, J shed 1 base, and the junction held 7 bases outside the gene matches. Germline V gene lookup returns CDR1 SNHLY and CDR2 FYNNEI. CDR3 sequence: CASSGDRGASSNQPQHF. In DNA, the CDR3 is TGTGCCAGCAGTGGGGACAGGGGTGCTTCAAGCAATCAGCCCCAGCATTTT. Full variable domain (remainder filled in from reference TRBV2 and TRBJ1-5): EPEVTQTPSHQVTQMGQEVILRCVPISNHLYFYWYRQILGQKVEFLVSFYNNEISEKSEIFDDQFSVERPDGSNFTLKIRSTKLEDSAMYFCASSGDRGASSNQPQHFGDGTRLSIL.

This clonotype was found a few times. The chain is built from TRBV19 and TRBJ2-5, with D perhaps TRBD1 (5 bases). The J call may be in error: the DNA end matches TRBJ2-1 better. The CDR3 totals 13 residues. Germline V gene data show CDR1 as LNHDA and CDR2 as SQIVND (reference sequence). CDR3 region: CASSMSGSYEQFF. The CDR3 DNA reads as TGTGCCAGTAGTATGTCAGGGTCCTACGAGCAGTTCTTC.

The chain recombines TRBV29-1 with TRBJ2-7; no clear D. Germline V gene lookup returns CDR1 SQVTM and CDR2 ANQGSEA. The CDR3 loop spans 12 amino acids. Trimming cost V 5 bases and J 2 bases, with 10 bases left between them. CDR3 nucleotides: TGCAGCGTTCGTCCGGATACCTACGAGCAGTACTTC. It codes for CSVRPDTYEQYF.

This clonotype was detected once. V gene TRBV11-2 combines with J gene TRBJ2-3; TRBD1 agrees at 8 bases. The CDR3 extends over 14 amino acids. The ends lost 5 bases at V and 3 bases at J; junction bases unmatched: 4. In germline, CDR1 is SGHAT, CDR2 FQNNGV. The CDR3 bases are TGTGCCAGCAGCCAGCAGGGGGCGACAGATACGCAGTATTTT. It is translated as CASSQQGATDTQYF.

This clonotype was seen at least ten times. In DNA form, the CDR3 reads TGTGCCAGCAGCGCTGCCAATGAGCAGTTCTTC. It yields the protein CASSAANEQFF. The chain is built from TRBV28 and TRBJ2-1; D is undetermined. Trimming left V 6 bases short and J 6 bases short, with 6 bases between. This CDR3 has 11 amino acids. The germline V gene encodes CDR1 MDHEN and CDR2 SYDVKM. Variable domain in full (rest from reference TRBV28 and TRBJ2-1): DVKVTQSSRYLVKRTGEKVFLECVQDMDHENMFWYRQDPGLGLRLIYFSYDVKMKEKGDIPEGYSVSREKKERFSLILESASTNQTSMYLCASSAANEQFFGPGTRLTVL.

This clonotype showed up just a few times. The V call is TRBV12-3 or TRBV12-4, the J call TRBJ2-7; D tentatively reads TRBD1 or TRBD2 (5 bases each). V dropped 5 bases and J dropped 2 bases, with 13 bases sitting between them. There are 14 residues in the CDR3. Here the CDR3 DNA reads TGTGCCAGCAGTCACCAAGGGACCGCCTACGAGCAGTACTTC. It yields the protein CASSHQGTAYEQYF.

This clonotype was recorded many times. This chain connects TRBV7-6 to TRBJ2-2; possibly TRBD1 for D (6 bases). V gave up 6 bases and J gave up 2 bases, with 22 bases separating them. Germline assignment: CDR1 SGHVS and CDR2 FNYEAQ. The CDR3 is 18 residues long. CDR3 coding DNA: TGTGCCAGCAGTCGAACCACTACCCGGGACATAAACACCGGGGAGCTGTTTTTT. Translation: CASSRTTTRDINTGELFF.

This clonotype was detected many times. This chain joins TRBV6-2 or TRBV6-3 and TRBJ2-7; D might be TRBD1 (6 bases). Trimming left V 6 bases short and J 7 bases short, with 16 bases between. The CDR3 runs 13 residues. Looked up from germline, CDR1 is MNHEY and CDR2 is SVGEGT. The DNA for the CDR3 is TGTGCCAGCAGACGGACAGTCTTGGGAGAGCAGTACTTC. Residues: CASRRTVLGEQYF.

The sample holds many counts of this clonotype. This chain's CDR3 is CASRESSGAGTDTQYF. The CDR3, as DNA: TGTGCCAGCAGGGAATCGTCGGGAGCGGGCACAGATACGCAGTATTTT. The V and J genes are TRBV28 and TRBJ2-3; a possible D gene is TRBD2 (6 bases). The CDR3 covers 16 residues. Trimming took 6 bases from V and 1 from J, leaving 17 bases between them. Per the germline V gene, CDR1 is MDHEN and CDR2 is SYDVKM. The full variable domain, its missing parts supplied by reference TRBV28 and TRBJ2-3, is DVKVTQSSRYLVKRTGEKVFLECVQDMDHENMFWYRQDPGLGLRLIYFSYDVKMKEKGDIPEGYSVSREKKERFSLILESASTNQTSMYLCASRESSGAGTDTQYFGPGTRLTVL.

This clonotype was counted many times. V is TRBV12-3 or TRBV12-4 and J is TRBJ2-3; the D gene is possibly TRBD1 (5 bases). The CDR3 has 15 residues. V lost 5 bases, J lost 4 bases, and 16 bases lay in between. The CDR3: CASSAWTSRADTQYF. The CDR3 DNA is TGTGCCAGCAGTGCATGGACAAGCCGGGCAGATACGCAGTATTTT.

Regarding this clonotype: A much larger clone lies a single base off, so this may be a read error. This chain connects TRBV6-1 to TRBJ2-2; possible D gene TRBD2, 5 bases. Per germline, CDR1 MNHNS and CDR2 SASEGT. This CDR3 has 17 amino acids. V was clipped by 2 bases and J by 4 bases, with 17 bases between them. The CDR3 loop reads CASSEMVPAEATGELFF. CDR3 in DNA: TGTGCCAGCAGTGAAATGGTACCAGCGGAGGCCACCGGGGAGCTGTTTTTT.

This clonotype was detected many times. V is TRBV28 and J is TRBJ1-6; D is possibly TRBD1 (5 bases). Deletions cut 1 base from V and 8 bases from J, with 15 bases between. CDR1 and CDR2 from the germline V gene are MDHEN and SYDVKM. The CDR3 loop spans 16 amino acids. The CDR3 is CASSLSLKARDSPLHF. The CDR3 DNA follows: TGTGCCAGCAGTTTATCCCTGAAAGCCAGGGATTCACCCCTCCACTTT. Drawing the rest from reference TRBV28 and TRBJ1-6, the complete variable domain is DVKVTQSSRYLVKRTGEKVFLECVQDMDHENMFWYRQDPGLGLRLIYFSYDVKMKEKGDIPEGYSVSREKKERFSLILESASTNQTSMYLCASSLSLKARDSPLHFGNGTRLTVT.